This T cell receptor (beta chain) was sequenced for a study of blood T cell repertoires in COVID-19. Overall study context: Spain, Italy and the United States supplied samples that represented acute and convalescent COVID-19. Sources were T cells, B-cell-depleted T cells, or PBMCs; the material itself was cDNA or gDNA.

Authors' processing steps: Estimated nucleated cell counts came from reference gene primer amplification. The data were produced by immunoSEQ multiplex PCR, yet TCRdb's version contains in-frame clones alone and is incomplete. V and J calls plus clone size are reproduced from that table; the DNA served to infer D and trimming. This sample has fewer than 200,000 clones, with about 89% found just once. This clone was seen a handful of times. Between the trimmed V and J ends, which lost 0 bases and 6 bases, there was a span of 11 bases. This CDR3 comprises 14 residues. Germline CDR1 reads SGDLS; CDR2 reads YYNGEE.

The origin of this receptor is a man between 18 and 29 years old who had recovered from COVID-19. Sequenced input: peripheral blood. V usage is TRBV9 and J usage is TRBJ2-3, with D possibly being TRBD1 (5 bases). This CDR3 is CASSVDRWSDTQYF. Here the CDR3 DNA reads TGTGCCAGCAGCGTAGACAGGTGGTCGGATACGCAGTATTTT.